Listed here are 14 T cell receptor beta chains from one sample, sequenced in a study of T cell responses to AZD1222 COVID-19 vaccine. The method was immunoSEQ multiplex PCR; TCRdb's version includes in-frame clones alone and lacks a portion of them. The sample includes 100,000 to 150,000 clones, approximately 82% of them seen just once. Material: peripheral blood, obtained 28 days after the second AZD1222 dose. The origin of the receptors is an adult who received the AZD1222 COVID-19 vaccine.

The CDR3 DNA is TGCGCCAGCAGCCAAGAGGGACAGCTTGGAAATTCACCCCTCCACTTT. It yields the protein CASSQEGQLGNSPLHF. The chain carries TRBV4-3 and TRBJ1-6, with 7 nucleotides matching TRBD1. With 0 bases clipped from V and 7 bases from J, the junction kept 6 bases outside the gene matches. Germline values: CDR1 LGHNA, CDR2 YSLEER. CDR3 size: 16 residues.

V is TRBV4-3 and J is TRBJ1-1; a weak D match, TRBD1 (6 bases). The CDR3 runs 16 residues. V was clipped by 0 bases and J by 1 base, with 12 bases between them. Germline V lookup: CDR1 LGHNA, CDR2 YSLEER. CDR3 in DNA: TGCGCCAGCAGCCAAGATGTGAACAGGGCGAACACTGAAGCTTTCTTT. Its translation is CASSQDVNRANTEAFF.

The CDR3 loop is CATSLVAGGPYNEQFF. CDR3 in DNA: TGTGCCACCAGCCTCGTGGCGGGGGGGCCCTACAATGAGCAGTTCTTC. The chain carries TRBV15 and TRBJ2-1; TRBD2 matches at 9 bases. This CDR3 contains 16 residues. The V and J ends lost 5 bases and 2 bases, in that order; junction bases with no gene match: 7. Germline CDR1 reads LNHNV; CDR2 reads YYDKDF (reference sequence).

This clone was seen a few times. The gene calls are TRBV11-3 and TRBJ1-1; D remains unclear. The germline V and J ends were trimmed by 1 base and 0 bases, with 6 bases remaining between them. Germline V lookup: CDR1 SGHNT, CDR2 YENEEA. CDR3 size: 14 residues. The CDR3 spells CASSLGGLNTEAFF. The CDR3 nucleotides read TGTGCCAGCAGCTTAGGTGGGTTGAACACTGAAGCTTTCTTT.

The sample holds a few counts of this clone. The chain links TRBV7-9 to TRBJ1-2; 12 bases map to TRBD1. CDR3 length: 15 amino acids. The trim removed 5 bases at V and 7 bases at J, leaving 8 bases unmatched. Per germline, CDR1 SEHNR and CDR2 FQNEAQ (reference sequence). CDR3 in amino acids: CASSRGTGGLGGYTF. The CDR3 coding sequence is TGTGCCAGCAGCCGGGGGACAGGGGGCCTCGGTGGCTACACCTTC.

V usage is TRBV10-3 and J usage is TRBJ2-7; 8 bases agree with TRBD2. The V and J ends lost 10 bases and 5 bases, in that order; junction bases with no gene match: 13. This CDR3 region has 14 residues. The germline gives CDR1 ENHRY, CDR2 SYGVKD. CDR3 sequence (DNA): TGTGCCACCGCGGGGGGCCCTCCGGACGACGAGCAGTACTTC. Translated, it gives CATAGGPPDDEQYF.

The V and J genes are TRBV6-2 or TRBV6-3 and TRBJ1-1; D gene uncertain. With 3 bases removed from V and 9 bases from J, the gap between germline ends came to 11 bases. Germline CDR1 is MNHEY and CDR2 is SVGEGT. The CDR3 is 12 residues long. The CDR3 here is CASSYLEFQAFF. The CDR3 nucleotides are TGTGCCAGCAGTTATTTGGAGTTTCAAGCTTTCTTT.

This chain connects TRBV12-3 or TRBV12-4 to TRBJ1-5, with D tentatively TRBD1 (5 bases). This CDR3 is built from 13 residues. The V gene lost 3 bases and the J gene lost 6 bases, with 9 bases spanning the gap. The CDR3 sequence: CASSFSGLQPQHF. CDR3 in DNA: TGTGCCAGCAGTTTTTCAGGGCTTCAGCCCCAGCATTTT.

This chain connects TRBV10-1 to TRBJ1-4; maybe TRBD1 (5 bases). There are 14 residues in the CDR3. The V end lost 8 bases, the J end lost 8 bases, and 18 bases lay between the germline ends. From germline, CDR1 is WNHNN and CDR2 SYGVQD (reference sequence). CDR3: CASSSGTAVEKLFF. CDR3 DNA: TGCGCCAGCTCCTCCGGGACCGCGGTAGAAAAACTGTTTTTT.

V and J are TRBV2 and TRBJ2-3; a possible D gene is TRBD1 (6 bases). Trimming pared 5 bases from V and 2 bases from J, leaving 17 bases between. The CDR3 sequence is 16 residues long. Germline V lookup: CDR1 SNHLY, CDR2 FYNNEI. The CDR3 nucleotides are TGTGCCAGCAGTCCCCAGGGGCGCTCACTCACAGATACGCAGTATTTT. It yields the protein CASSPQGRSLTDTQYF. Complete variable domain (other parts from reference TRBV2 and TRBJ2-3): EPEVTQTPSHQVTQMGQEVILRCVPISNHLYFYWYRQILGQKVEFLVSFYNNEISEKSEIFDDQFSVERPDGSNFTLKIRSTKLEDSAMYFCASSPQGRSLTDTQYFGPGTRLTVL.

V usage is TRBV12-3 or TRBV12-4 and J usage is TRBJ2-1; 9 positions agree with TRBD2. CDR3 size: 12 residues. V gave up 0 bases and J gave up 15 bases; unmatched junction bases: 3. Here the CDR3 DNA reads TGTGCCAGCAGTTTAGCGGCGGGGGGGCCGTTCTTC. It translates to CASSLAAGGPFF.

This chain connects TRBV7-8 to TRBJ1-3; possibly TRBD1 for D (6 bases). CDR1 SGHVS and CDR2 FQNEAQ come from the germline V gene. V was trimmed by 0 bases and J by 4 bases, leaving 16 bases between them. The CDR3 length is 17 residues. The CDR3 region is CASSLAGGHLTGNTIYF. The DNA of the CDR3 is TGTGCCAGCAGCTTAGCGGGGGGCCACCTAACAGGAAACACCATATATTTT.

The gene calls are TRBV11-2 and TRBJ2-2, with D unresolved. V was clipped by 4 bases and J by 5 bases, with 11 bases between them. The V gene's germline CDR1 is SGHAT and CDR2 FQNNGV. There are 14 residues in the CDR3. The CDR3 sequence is CASSSSAQTGELFF. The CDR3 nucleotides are TGTGCCAGCAGCTCTAGTGCCCAAACCGGGGAGCTGTTTTTT.

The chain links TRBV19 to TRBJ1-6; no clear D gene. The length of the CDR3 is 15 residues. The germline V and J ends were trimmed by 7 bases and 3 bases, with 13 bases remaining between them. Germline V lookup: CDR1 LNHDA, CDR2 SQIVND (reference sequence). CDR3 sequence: CASTEGRSYNSPLHF. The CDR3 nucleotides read TGTGCCAGTACGGAGGGCAGAAGCTATAATTCACCCCTCCACTTT.